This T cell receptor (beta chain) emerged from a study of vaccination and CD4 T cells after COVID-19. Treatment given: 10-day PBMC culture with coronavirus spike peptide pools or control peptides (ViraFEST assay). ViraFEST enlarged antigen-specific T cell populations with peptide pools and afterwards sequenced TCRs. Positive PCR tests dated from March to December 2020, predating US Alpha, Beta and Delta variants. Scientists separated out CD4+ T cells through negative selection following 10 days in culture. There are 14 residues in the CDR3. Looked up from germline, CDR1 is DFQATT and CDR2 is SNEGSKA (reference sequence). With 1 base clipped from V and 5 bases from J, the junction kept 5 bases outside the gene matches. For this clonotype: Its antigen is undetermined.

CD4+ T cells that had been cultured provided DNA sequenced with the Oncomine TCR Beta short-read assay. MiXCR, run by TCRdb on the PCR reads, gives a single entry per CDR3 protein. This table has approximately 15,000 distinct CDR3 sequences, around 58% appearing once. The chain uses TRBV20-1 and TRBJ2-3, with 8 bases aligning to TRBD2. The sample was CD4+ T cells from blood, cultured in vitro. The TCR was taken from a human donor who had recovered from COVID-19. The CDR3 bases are TGCAGTGCTAGAGGCCACGCGGGGGGAGATACGCAGTATTTT. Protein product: CSARGHAGGDTQYF.